Here is one TCR beta chain with its context. With V trimmed by 4 bases and J by 4 bases, 10 bases remained unmatched. CDR1 and CDR2 (germline): SGHNT, YYREEE (reference sequence). The CDR3 length is 16 residues. Exposed study participants had met a COVID-19 case within 2 weeks before entry. The data were taken from a study of blood T cell repertoires in COVID-19. For the study at large: The study drew acute and convalescent COVID-19 samples from the United States, Italy and Spain.

In the source study's methods: Reference gene primer amplification in the assay estimated nucleated cell counts. Only in-frame clones appear in the TCRdb table, and some are missing; sequencing was by immunoSEQ multiplex PCR. V, J and clone size are those of that table, while D and trimming were read from the DNA. The table records hundreds of thousands of clones, around 80% of them present only once. The sequencing input was PBMCs or T cells enriched from blood (not recorded which). This receptor was identified in a man aged 35 to 55 who had been exposed to COVID-19. The chain links TRBV5-4 to TRBJ2-3; TRBD2 aligns across 9 bases. The CDR3: CASSPGGTSYADTQYF. CDR3 DNA: TGTGCCAGCAGCCCTGGGGGGACTAGCTATGCAGATACGCAGTATTTT.